This T cell receptor beta chain was retrieved from a study of blood T cell repertoires in COVID-19. Libraries were prepared by immunoSEQ multiplex PCR; TCRdb keeps only in-frame clonotypes and omits some of them. The sample lists roughly 410,000 clones; about 90% were seen once. CDR1 and CDR2 (germline): SGHTA, FQGNSA. Between the trimmed V and J ends, which lost 4 bases and 9 bases, there was a span of 15 bases. This CDR3 is built from 13 residues. This rearrangement joins TRBV7-2 to TRBJ2-5; D perhaps matches TRBD1 (5 bases). The sequencing sample was made of peripheral blood. The TCR comes from a woman aged 55-75 years with COVID-19, enrolled during active disease. The CDR3 DNA is TGTGCCAGCAGCTCAGCAAGGGTAGGGGCCCAGTACTTC. It codes for CASSSARVGAQYF. Using reference TRBV7-2 and TRBJ2-5 for the parts outside the CDR3, the full variable domain is GAGVSQSPSNKVTEKGKDVELRCDPISGHTALYWYRQSLGQGLEFLIYFQGNSAPDKSGLPSDRFSAERTGGSVSTLTIQRTQQEDSAVYLCASSSARVGAQYFGPGTRLLVL.